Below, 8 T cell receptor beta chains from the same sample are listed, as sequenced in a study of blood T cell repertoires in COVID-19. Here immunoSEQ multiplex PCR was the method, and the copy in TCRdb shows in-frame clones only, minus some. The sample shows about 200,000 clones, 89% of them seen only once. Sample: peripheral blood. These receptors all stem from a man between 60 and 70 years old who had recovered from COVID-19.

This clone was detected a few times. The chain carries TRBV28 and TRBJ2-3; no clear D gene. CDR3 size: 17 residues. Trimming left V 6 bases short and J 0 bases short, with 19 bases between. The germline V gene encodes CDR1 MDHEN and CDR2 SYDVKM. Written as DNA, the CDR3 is TGTGCCAGCAGCACGCCCTATTCTTTATCTAGCACAGATACGCAGTATTTT. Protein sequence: CASSTPYSLSSTDTQYF.

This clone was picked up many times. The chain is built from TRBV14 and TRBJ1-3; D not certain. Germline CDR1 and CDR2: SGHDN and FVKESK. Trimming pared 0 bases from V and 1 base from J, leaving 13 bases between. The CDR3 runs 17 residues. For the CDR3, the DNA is TGTGCCAGCAGCCAAGACTACAGTCCCCATTCTGGAAACACCATATATTTT. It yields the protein CASSQDYSPHSGNTIYF.

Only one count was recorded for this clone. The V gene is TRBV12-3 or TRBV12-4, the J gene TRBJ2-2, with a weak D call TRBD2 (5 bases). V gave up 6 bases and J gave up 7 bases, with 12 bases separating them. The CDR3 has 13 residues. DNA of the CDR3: TGTGCCAGCAGGAGACGGGGTAGCGGGGAGCTGTTTTTT. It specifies CASRRRGSGELFF.

CDR3 sequence reads: CASSLVLDSTYEQYF. In nucleotides, the CDR3 is TGTGCCAGCAGCTTAGTTCTAGACAGCACCTACGAGCAGTACTTC. The V call is TRBV7-9, the J call TRBJ2-7; tentative D call: TRBD1 (5 bases). Trimming left V 1 base short and J 2 bases short, with 12 bases between. Germline CDR1 reads SEHNR; CDR2 reads FQNEAQ (reference sequence). The CDR3 spans 15 residues.

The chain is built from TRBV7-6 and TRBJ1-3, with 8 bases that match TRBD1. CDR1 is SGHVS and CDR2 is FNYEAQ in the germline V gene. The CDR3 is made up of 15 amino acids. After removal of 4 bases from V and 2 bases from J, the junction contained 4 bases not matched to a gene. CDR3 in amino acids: CASSSGQGPGNTIYF. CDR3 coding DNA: TGTGCCAGCAGCTCCGGACAGGGACCTGGAAACACCATATATTTT. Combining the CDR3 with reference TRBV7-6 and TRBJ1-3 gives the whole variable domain GAGVSQSPRYKVTKRGQDVALRCDPISGHVSLYWYRQALGQGPEFLTYFNYEAQQDKSGLPNDRFSAERPEGSISTLTIQRTEQRDSAMYRCASSSGQGPGNTIYFGEGSWLTVV.

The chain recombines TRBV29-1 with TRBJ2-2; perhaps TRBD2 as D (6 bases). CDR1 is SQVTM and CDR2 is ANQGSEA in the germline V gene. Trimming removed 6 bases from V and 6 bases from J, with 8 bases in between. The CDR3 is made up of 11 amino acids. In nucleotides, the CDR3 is TGCAGCGTGGGGACTTCCGGGGAGCTGTTTTTT. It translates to CSVGTSGELFF.

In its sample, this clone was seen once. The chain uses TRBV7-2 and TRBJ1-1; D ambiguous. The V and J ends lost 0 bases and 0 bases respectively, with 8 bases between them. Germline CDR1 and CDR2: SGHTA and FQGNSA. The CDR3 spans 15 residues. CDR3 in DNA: TGTGCCAGCAGCTTAGCGACACCTTTGAACACTGAAGCTTTCTTT. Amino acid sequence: CASSLATPLNTEAFF.

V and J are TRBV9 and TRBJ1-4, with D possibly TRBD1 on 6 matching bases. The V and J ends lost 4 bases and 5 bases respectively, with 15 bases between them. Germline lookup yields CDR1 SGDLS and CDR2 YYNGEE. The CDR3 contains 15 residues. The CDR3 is CASSPLPQGNEKLFF. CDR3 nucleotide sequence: TGTGCCAGCAGCCCCCTTCCACAGGGAAATGAAAAACTGTTTTTT.